This note documents a single T cell receptor (beta chain) sequence. This clone was seen a handful of times. Its recognized antigen is unknown. The input lacks base qualities; no much larger clone sits a single base away. The sample's time point, from its label and the paper: less than 30 weeks on oral tofacitinib. The treatment or condition tag for this specimen amounts to: oral pan-JAK inhibitor, 5-10 mg twice daily. From alopecia areata patients, peripheral blood was collected along with lesional scalp punch biopsies. After PBMCs were isolated by density centrifugation and stained for CD3, CD4 and CD8, a FACSAria was used to sort CD4+ and CD8+ T cells. The receptor library was made with the immunoSEQ multiplex PCR assay. To provide template for TCR sequencing, every sample had RNA extracted and reverse transcribed into cDNA. SuperScript III was used to make first-strand cDNA, primed with a 2:1 mix of oligo-dT and random hexamers. Amplification bias was assessed with a synthetic immune receptor repertoire, and residual bias was removed computationally. In the original analysis: Raw reads were preprocessed to remove errors, and CDR3 was defined according to IMGT conventions as the region from the conserved cysteine to phenylalanine. Clonality was calculated as 1 minus Shannon entropy normalized by log2 of the number of productive unique TCRs. CD4 or CD8 identity of scalp clones was inferred by cross-referencing scalp TCRbeta sequences with sorted blood CD4 and CD8 repertoires. Held by TCRdb, this immuneACCESS table contains in-frame sequences only and omits some clones. Under half of the omission traces to an unresolved V gene where checked; the cause of the rest is unknown. V and J calls plus clone size are reproduced from that table; the DNA served to infer D and trimming. The sample profile shows 200,000 or so clones; 58% of them were found once. The ten largest clones take up 5.5% of the sample.

The germline ends are 14 bases apart after V is trimmed by 1 base and J by 1 base. Its CDR3 holds 16 amino acids, cysteine through phenylalanine. The entry retains the CDR3 DNA only, 48 bases that are in frame from base 1. The germline V gene specifies SGHDT as CDR1 and YYEEEE as CDR2. The sample belongs to a study of CD8+ T cells in alopecia areata (dated by TCRdb to the late 2010s). About the study as a whole: Treated patients were enrolled in an open-label pilot trial of oral tofacitinib, 5 to 10 mg twice daily, for moderate-to-severe alopecia areata. High-throughput TCRbeta sequencing was used to examine T cell clonal expansion in alopecia areata in both the C3H/HeJ mouse model and human patients. In humans, TCRbeta sequencing was performed on scalp tissue and on sorted CD4+ and CD8+ peripheral blood T cells from healthy controls and from patients with patchy or totalis/universalis alopecia areata. Clonality in the scalp was compared among normal scalp (n=4), patchy alopecia areata scalp (n=8), and alopecia totalis/universalis scalp (n=8). RNA was obtained with the PAXgene miRNA kit for fixed scalp, the miRNeasy kit for PBMCs, and the RNeasy kit for mouse skin. Amplification of TCRbeta CDR3 regions was done by immunoSEQ multiplex PCR using 35 Vbeta forward primers and 13 Jbeta reverse primers. Disease severity in treated patients was measured with the SALT score, which quantifies the percentage of affected scalp surface area. Biopsies were taken from tofacitinib-treated patients at baseline and again at 4 and 24 weeks into treatment, and several of those patients also had a later scalp biopsy. Patients received tofacitinib for 6 to 18 months and were then followed off drug for 6 months to check for delayed response and recurrence. Overall results and qualifications from the work: Scalp TCR repertoire analysis is complicated because resident alphabeta T cells in normal human skin are also sequenced, whereas mouse skin is dominated by gammadelta T cells. Because the treated cohort was small and had just a single nonresponder, larger studies are needed to establish links between baseline CD8+ expansion and response. Tofacitinib significantly decreased scalp clonality and the number of expanded CD8+ clones among the top 100 scalp clones. During tofacitinib treatment, many expanded lesional clones remained in scalp and blood, and this persistence may partly explain relapse after treatment is stopped. Compared with mice, TCR sequences shared between patients were less clear, possibly partly because of HLA diversity across the patient population. Higher clonality and more expanded CD8+ clones were observed in lesional scalp than in normal scalp, particularly in alopecia totalis/universalis, a finding suggestive of antigenic drive.

Sample: CD4+ T cells sorted from blood, taken at week 24, from a patient treated with tofacitinib. The receptor comes from a human donor with alopecia areata. Rearrangement joined TRBV5-6 to TRBJ2-5, with the D gene too uncertain to name. The nucleotides read TGTGCCAGCAGCTTGCTAATTCTGGGCGGCCAAGAGACCCAGTACTTC. It translates as CASSLLILGGQETQYF.